The 29 T cell receptor beta chains listed next were all sequenced from one sample in a study of cytomegalovirus exposure and HLA in healthy donors. Some clones are missing from TCRdb's copy, which holds only in-frame ones; the method was immunoSEQ multiplex PCR. The table shows fewer than 150,000 clones, with about 91% occurring only once. The sample consisted of PBMCs. Source of these receptors: a man between 18 and 29 years old in good health and CMV-seronegative.

The chain links TRBV28 to TRBJ1-2; 9 bases are a match to TRBD1. Germline V gene data show CDR1 as MDHEN and CDR2 as SYDVKM. The CDR3 contains 13 residues. The junction had 1 base not matched to a gene; V was cut back by 2 bases and J by 6 bases. In DNA form, the CDR3 reads TGTGCCAGCAGTTTAACAGGGGGCGATGGCTACACCTTC. Amino acids: CASSLTGGDGYTF.

The chain recombines TRBV6-5 with TRBJ1-5, with D perhaps TRBD1 (5 bases). The germline V and J ends were trimmed by 5 bases and 3 bases, with 11 bases remaining between them. The CDR3 totals 14 residues. The germline V gene has CDR1 MNHEY and CDR2 SVGAGI. The chain's CDR3 is CASSTRQYNQPQHF. As DNA, the CDR3 is TGTGCCAGCAGTACCCGACAGTACAATCAGCCCCAGCATTTT.

V usage is TRBV19 and J usage is TRBJ2-4, with D maybe TRBD1 (5 bases). Germline V CDR1 and CDR2: LNHDA, SQIVND (reference sequence). The germline V and J ends were trimmed by 5 bases and 8 bases, with 19 bases remaining between them. CDR3 length: 15 residues. The CDR3 here is CASSGQPLLGHIQYF. The CDR3 DNA reads TGTGCCAGTAGTGGGCAGCCACTCCTGGGGCACATTCAGTACTTC.

This clone has more than one count but fewer than ten. The rearrangement uses TRBV4-3 and TRBJ2-7; D is possibly TRBD1 (6 bases). The ends were cut back, 3 bases at V and 1 base at J, with 19 bases in the middle. The CDR3 extends over 17 amino acids. CDR1 LGHNA and CDR2 YSLEER come from the germline V gene. CDR3 protein: CASSQAQQGTVSYEQYF. The CDR3 nucleotides read TGCGCCAGCAGCCAGGCGCAACAGGGTACTGTGTCCTACGAGCAGTACTTC.

The gene calls are TRBV18 and TRBJ1-6; the D is unclear. The CDR3 spans 17 residues. Trimming shortened V by 3 bases and J by 0 bases, and 12 bases separated the two germline ends. Germline values: CDR1 KGHSH, CDR2 LQKENI. In DNA, the CDR3 is TGTGCCAGCTCACCCGCAGGAGGGTCCTCCTATAATTCACCCCTCCACTTT. Translated: CASSPAGGSSYNSPLHF.

The rearrangement uses TRBV4-1 and TRBJ2-7; D not resolved. The CDR3 loop spans 13 amino acids. CDR1 is MGHRA and CDR2 is YSYEKL in the germline V gene. Deletions cut 0 bases from V and 0 bases from J, with 3 bases between. This CDR3 reads CASSQDSSYEQYF. CDR3 DNA sequence: TGCGCCAGCAGCCAAGACAGCTCCTACGAGCAGTACTTC.

The J gene is TRBJ2-7, the V gene TRBV5-6; 8 bases agree with TRBD1. Per the germline V gene, CDR1 is SGHDT and CDR2 is YYEEEE. After removal of 4 bases from V and 5 bases from J, the junction contained 5 bases not matched to a gene. The CDR3 has 13 residues. CDR3 sequence: CASSPGQAHEQYF. The CDR3 bases are TGTGCCAGCAGCCCGGGACAGGCCCACGAGCAGTACTTC.

This chain uses TRBV29-1 with TRBJ2-3; 9 bases are a match to TRBD2. Unmatched junction bases numbered 2, after V lost 2 bases and J lost 2 bases. This CDR3 is 14 amino acids long. CDR1 and CDR2 (germline): SQVTM, ANQGSEA. CDR3 amino acids: CSVETSGYTDTQYF. CDR3 nucleotides: TGCAGCGTTGAAACTAGCGGGTACACAGATACGCAGTATTTT.

This clone was seen just once. The chain has TRBV9 and TRBJ2-6; 9 bases fit TRBD1. After removal of 6 bases from V and 0 bases from J, the junction contained 7 bases not matched to a gene. The CDR3 length is 17 residues. The germline V gene encodes CDR1 SGDLS and CDR2 YYNGEE. CDR3 loop: CASTELTGGSGANVLTF. The CDR3 DNA sequence: TGTGCCAGCACCGAACTGACAGGGGGCTCTGGGGCCAACGTCCTGACTTTC.

J is TRBJ2-7 and V is TRBV7-8; 10 nucleotides match TRBD2. From germline, CDR1 is SGHVS and CDR2 FQNEAQ. V was pared by 5 bases and J by 0 bases, with 7 bases of the junction left unmatched. CDR3 length: 16 residues. The CDR3 region is CASSLGLALSSYEQYF. The CDR3 nucleotides read TGTGCCAGCAGCCTGGGACTAGCGCTGAGCTCCTACGAGCAGTACTTC. Full variable domain (remainder filled in from reference TRBV7-8 and TRBJ2-7): GAGVSQSPRYKVAKRGQDVALRCDPISGHVSLFWYQQALGQGPEFLTYFQNEAQLDKSGLPSDRFFAERPEGSVSTLKIQRTQQEDSAVYLCASSLGLALSSYEQYFGPGTRLTVT.

The CDR3 coding sequence is TGTGCCAGCAGTTACCAGGATAGCAATCAGCCCCAGCATTTT. This gives the protein CASSYQDSNQPQHF. The chain is built from TRBV6-6 and TRBJ1-5; D call uncertain. The V gene lost 2 bases and the J gene lost 0 bases, with 5 bases spanning the gap. Germline V gene sequence: CDR1 MNHNY, CDR2 SVGAGI (reference sequence). The CDR3 covers 14 residues.

V usage is TRBV28 and J usage is TRBJ2-3; a weak D match, TRBD1 (5 bases). V was cut by 5 bases and J by 0 bases, with 12 bases left in between. The CDR3 has 15 residues. CDR1 is MDHEN and CDR2 is SYDVKM in the germline V gene. DNA for the CDR3: TGTGCCAGCAGTCCCCCAAGGGGAAGCACAGATACGCAGTATTTT. Residues: CASSPPRGSTDTQYF. Together with reference TRBV28 and TRBJ2-3, the CDR3 gives the full variable domain: DVKVTQSSRYLVKRTGEKVFLECVQDMDHENMFWYRQDPGLGLRLIYFSYDVKMKEKGDIPEGYSVSREKKERFSLILESASTNQTSMYLCASSPPRGSTDTQYFGPGTRLTVL.

V gene TRBV30 combines with J gene TRBJ2-3; 9 bases agree with TRBD2. V was clipped by 4 bases and J by 2 bases; unmatched bases: 7. The length of the CDR3 is 15 residues. Germline loops: CDR1 GTSNPN, CDR2 SVGIG (reference sequence). DNA of the CDR3: TGTGCCTGGAACCCTAGCGGGGTATACACAGATACGCAGTATTTT. It specifies CAWNPSGVYTDTQYF.

The V gene is TRBV7-7, the J gene TRBJ2-3; 7 bases are a match to TRBD1. Per the germline V gene, CDR1 is SSHAT and CDR2 is FNYEAQ (reference sequence). The CDR3 runs to 16 residues. V gave up 1 base and J gave up 2 bases; unmatched junction bases: 6. For the CDR3, the DNA is TGTGCCAGCAGCTTAGGAGCAGGGGGTACCACAGATACGCAGTATTTT. Translating it yields CASSLGAGGTTDTQYF.

The chain employs TRBV15 and TRBJ1-3; 8 bases map to TRBD1. J was trimmed by 3 bases and V by 0 bases; bases with no gene match: 4. The CDR3 spans 16 residues. The V gene's germline CDR1 is LNHNV and CDR2 YYDKDF (reference sequence). This CDR3 reads CATSRDPGQVGNTIYF. CDR3 bases: TGTGCCACCAGCAGAGATCCGGGACAGGTTGGAAACACCATATATTTT.

The chain couples TRBV2 to TRBJ1-2, with D uncertain. Trimming shortened V by 3 bases and J by 2 bases, and 10 bases separated the two germline ends. The CDR3 consists of 14 residues. Germline V lookup: CDR1 SNHLY, CDR2 FYNNEI. The CDR3 region has the DNA TGTGCCAGCAGTGAGAGGAGAGTGAACTATGGCTACACCTTC. Translating gives CASSERRVNYGYTF.

The chain has TRBV7-9 and TRBJ2-7, with TRBD2 identical over 9 bases. This CDR3 has 15 residues. The V segment lost 1 base and the J segment 2 bases; nucleotides outside the gene matches: 3. The germline CDR1 and CDR2 sequences are SEHNR and FQNEAQ (reference sequence). The CDR3 region has the DNA TGTGCCAGCAGCTTAGTGCTAGCGGGACCCTACGAGCAGTACTTC. Translated, it gives CASSLVLAGPYEQYF.

The V gene is TRBV19, the J gene TRBJ2-7, with 11 bases lining up with TRBD1. This CDR3 region has 15 residues. Trimming cost V 5 bases and J 3 bases; bases outside gene matches: 6. The germline V gene has CDR1 LNHDA and CDR2 SQIVND (reference sequence). This CDR3 is CASSSPGQGVYEQYF. CDR3 bases: TGTGCCAGTAGTTCCCCGGGACAGGGGGTCTACGAGCAGTACTTC.

This rearrangement joins TRBV5-1 to TRBJ2-3, with 11 bases identical to TRBD2. The germline V gene has CDR1 SGHRS and CDR2 YFSETQ. The CDR3 length is 18 residues. V shed 4 bases and J 3 bases; nucleotides not matched to a gene: 13. The CDR3 loop is CASSPQTTSGSGTDTQYF. In DNA, the CDR3 is TGCGCCAGCAGCCCACAAACCACTAGCGGGAGTGGGACAGATACGCAGTATTTT.

V is TRBV7-6 and J is TRBJ2-2, with 9 nucleotides matching TRBD1. The junction had 7 bases not matched to a gene; V was cut back by 6 bases and J by 5 bases. The V gene's germline CDR1 is SGHVS and CDR2 FNYEAQ. CDR3 length: 15 residues. CDR3 protein: CASRPGQGRTGELFF. The CDR3 nucleotides are TGTGCCAGCAGACCTGGACAGGGGAGAACCGGGGAGCTGTTTTTT.

This clone has just a few counts. The gene calls are TRBV19 and TRBJ1-5; TRBD1 matches at 8 bases. Germline-derived CDR1 and CDR2 are LNHDA and SQIVND (reference sequence). The CDR3 is 15 amino acids. The trim removed 5 bases at V and 2 bases at J, leaving 5 bases unmatched. The CDR3 loop is CASSGRGHGNQPQHF. The CDR3 DNA is TGTGCCAGTAGTGGCAGGGGGCATGGCAATCAGCCCCAGCATTTT.

The CDR3 region has the DNA TGCGCCAGCAGCCAACCGGGACATCCCTATGGCTACACCTTC. This gives the protein CASSQPGHPYGYTF. The chain combines TRBV4-3 with TRBJ1-2; weak D call: TRBD1 (6 bases). The CDR3 extends over 14 amino acids. CDR1 LGHNA and CDR2 YSLEER come from the germline V gene. V was clipped by 2 bases and J by 4 bases, with 11 bases between them.

The chain couples TRBV11-2 to TRBJ2-7; 9 nucleotides agree with TRBD1. V shed 6 bases, J shed 5 bases, and the junction held 11 bases outside the gene matches. The germline V gene encodes CDR1 SGHAT and CDR2 FQNNGV. The CDR3 has 15 amino acids. The CDR3 reads CASRSYRDRDHEQYF. The CDR3 nucleotides read TGTGCCAGCAGGTCTTACCGGGACAGGGACCACGAGCAGTACTTC.

The chain joins TRBV28 to TRBJ2-7; D perhaps matches TRBD1 (6 bases). This CDR3 has 15 amino acids. The ends were cut back, 0 bases at V and 0 bases at J, with 9 bases in the middle. Looked up from germline, CDR1 is MDHEN and CDR2 is SYDVKM. CDR3 bases: TGTGCCAGCAGTTTATGGGGCAGGGGCTCCTACGAGCAGTACTTC. Amino acids: CASSLWGRGSYEQYF.

In this sample, this clone turned up once. The rearrangement uses TRBV4-1 and TRBJ1-3; D is ambiguous. Germline V gives CDR1 MGHRA, CDR2 YSYEKL. V shed 2 bases and J shed 3 bases, with 14 bases lying between them. The CDR3 covers 16 residues. The CDR3 loop reads CASSQIAPGGGNTIYF. The DNA for the CDR3 is TGCGCCAGCAGCCAAATCGCTCCAGGTGGTGGAAACACCATATATTTT.

The J gene is TRBJ1-2, the V gene TRBV5-6; tentative D call: TRBD1 (5 bases). CDR1 and CDR2 (germline): SGHDT, YYEEEE. The CDR3 spans 12 residues. Trimming shortened V by 4 bases and J by 10 bases, and 14 bases separated the two germline ends. The CDR3 sequence: CASSPLGQPYTF. The CDR3 bases are TGTGCCAGCAGCCCGCTGGGGCAGCCCTACACCTTC.

This clone was seen only once. This chain joins TRBV7-9 and TRBJ2-5; D gene ambiguous. The V end lost 4 bases, the J end lost 2 bases, and 2 bases lay between the germline ends. CDR3 length: 11 amino acids. CDR1 is SEHNR and CDR2 is FQNEAQ in the germline V gene (reference sequence). DNA for the CDR3: TGTGCCAGCAGCTCGCAAGAGACCCAGTACTTC. Translated: CASSSQETQYF.

The V call is TRBV9, the J call TRBJ2-1, with a weak D call TRBD2 (6 bases). The CDR3 is made up of 16 amino acids. From germline, CDR1 is SGDLS and CDR2 YYNGEE. V was trimmed by 3 bases and J by 0 bases, leaving 13 bases between them. The CDR3, as DNA: TGTGCCAGCAGCGGCCCTGGCGGGGCCTCCTACAATGAGCAGTTCTTC. It translates to CASSGPGGASYNEQFF.

The chain couples TRBV28 to TRBJ2-1, with 7 bases fitting TRBD1. This CDR3 region has 14 residues. V shed 2 bases and J 4 bases; nucleotides not matched to a gene: 2. From germline, CDR1 is MDHEN and CDR2 SYDVKM. The CDR3 here is CASSLDRVYNEQFF. CDR3 sequence (DNA): TGTGCCAGCAGTTTAGACAGGGTGTACAATGAGCAGTTCTTC.